The entry that follows covers one TCR beta chain sequence. Its antigen is currently unknown. The sample is drawn from a study of T cells in Graves' hyperthyroidism and ophthalmopathy. General observations from the study: Most expanded thyroid clonotypes above 0.001 also appeared in blood.

Recently diagnosed hyperthyroidism of less than 2 months' duration affected patients aged 18 to 65. Lactation, pregnancy, other autoimmune disease or uncontrolled infection led to exclusion of patients. TCR beta CDR3 regions were amplified from RNA transcripts. The HTBI primer set was used in a first-round RT-PCR of the TCR CDR3. From the multiplex PCR reads, TCRdb called clonotypes with MiXCR, one entry per CDR3 protein. The sample has over 250,000 distinct CDR3 sequences, 20% to 30% seen once. The clonotype originates from a middle-aged man with Graves' hyperthyroidism that later progressed to Graves' ophthalmopathy. The sequencing input was blood.

In nucleotides, the CDR3 is TGCAGTGTGGTTCTGGCGCAAGAGACCCAGTACTTC. Translation gives CSVVLAQETQYF. This chain links TRBV20-1 with TRBJ2-5; D ambiguous. The germline V gene has CDR1 DFQATT and CDR2 SNEGSKA (reference sequence). The germline V and J ends were trimmed by 7 bases and 2 bases, with 11 bases remaining between them. The CDR3 sequence is 12 residues long.